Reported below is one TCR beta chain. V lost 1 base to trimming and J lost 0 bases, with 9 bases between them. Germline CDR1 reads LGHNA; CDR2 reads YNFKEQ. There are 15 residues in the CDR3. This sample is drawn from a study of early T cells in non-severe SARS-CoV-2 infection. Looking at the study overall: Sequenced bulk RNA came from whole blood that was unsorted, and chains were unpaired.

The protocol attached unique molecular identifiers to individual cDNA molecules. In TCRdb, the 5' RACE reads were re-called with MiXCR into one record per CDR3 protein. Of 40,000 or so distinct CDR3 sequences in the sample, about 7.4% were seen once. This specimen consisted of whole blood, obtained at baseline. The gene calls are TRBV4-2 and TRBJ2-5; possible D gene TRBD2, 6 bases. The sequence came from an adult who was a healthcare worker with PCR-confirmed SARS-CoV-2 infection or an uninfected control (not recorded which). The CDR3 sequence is CASSQGPGDQETQYF. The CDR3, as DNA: TGTGCCAGCAGCCAAGGACCGGGGGACCAAGAGACCCAGTACTTC.